This TCR beta chain came from a study of Ad26.COV2.S vaccination and SARS-CoV-2 variants. In the case of this clone: Its antigen is not identified.

General study results and limits: Across vaccine and placebo recipients, the breadth of non-spike TCRs was similar.

Specified treatment: around 19 received Ad26.COV2.S at low or high dose, single or two shots; roughly 5 received placebo; per-sample allocation not given. On day 63 after the first injection, vaccine and placebo recipients gave samples. Boston supplied an adult donor aged 18-55 years. The CDR3 spans 15 residues. Unmatched junction bases numbered 4, after V lost 1 base and J lost 3 bases. CDR1 and CDR2 (germline): SGHRS, YFSETQ. Profiling relied on immunoSEQ multiplex PCR, and the TCRdb table lists in-frame clones only, not all of them. The data show approximately 420,000 clones, with more than 75% seen just once and 3.6% held by the top ten.

This clonotype was sampled from a person between 18 and 59 years old who received the Ad26.COV2.S COVID-19 vaccine or a placebo. The sample here was peripheral blood, taken in a trial of Ad26.COV2.S vaccine versus placebo. This sequence joins TRBV5-1 and TRBJ2-7, with 10 bases that match TRBD2. The CDR3: CASSLTSGAFYEQYF. DNA of the CDR3: TGCGCCAGCAGCTTGACTAGCGGGGCGTTCTACGAGCAGTACTTC.